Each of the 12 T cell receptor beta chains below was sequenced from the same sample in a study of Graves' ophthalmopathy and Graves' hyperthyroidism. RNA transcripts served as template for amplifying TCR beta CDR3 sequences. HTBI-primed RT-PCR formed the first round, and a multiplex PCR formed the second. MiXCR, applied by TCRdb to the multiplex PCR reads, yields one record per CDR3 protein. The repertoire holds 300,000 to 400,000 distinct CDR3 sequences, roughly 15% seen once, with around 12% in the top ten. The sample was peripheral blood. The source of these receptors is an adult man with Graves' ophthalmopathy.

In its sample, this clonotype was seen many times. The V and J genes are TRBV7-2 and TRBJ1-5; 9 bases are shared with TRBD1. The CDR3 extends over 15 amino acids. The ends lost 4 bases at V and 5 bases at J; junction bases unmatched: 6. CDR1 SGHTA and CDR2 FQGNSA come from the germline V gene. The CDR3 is CASSSTGGIHQPQHF. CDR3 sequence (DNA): TGTGCCAGCAGCTCGACAGGGGGGATTCATCAGCCCCAGCATTTT.

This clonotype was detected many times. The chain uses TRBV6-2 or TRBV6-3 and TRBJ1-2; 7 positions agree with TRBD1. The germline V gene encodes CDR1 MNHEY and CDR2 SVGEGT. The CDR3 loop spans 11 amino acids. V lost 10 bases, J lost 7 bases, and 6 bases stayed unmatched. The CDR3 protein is CATSRGVGYTF. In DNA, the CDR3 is TGTGCCACCTCCAGGGGGGTTGGCTACACCTTC.

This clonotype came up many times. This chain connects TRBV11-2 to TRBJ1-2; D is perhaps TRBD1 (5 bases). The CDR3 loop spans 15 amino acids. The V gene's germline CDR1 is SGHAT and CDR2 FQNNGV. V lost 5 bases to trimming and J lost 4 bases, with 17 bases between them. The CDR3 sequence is CASSTRRGPTYGYTF. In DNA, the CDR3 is TGTGCCAGCAGCACGAGACGGGGACCAACCTATGGCTACACCTTC.

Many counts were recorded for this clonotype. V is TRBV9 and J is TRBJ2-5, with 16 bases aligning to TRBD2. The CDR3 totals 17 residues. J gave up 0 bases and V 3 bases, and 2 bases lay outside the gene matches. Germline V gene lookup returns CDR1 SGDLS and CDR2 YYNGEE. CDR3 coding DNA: TGTGCCAGCAGCGCGGGACTAGCGGGAGGGAACCAAGAGACCCAGTACTTC. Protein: CASSAGLAGGNQETQYF. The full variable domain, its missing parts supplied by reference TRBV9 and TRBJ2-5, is DSGVTQTPKHLITATGQRVTLRCSPRSGDLSVYWYQQSLDQGLQFLIQYYNGEERAKGNILERFSAQQFPDLHSELNLSSLELGDSALYFCASSAGLAGGNQETQYFGPGTRLLVL.

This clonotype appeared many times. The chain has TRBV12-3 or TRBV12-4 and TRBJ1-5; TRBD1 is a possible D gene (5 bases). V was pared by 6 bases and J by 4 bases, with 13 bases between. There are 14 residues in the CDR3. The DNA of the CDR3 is TGTGCCAGCAGGCCCCCTGGGGGGAATCAGCCCCAGCATTTT. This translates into CASRPPGGNQPQHF.

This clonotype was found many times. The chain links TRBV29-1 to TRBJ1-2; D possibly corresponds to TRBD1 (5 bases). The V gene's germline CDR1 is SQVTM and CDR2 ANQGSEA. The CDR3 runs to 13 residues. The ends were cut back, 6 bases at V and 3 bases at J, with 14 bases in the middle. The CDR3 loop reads CSVNPGADYGYTF. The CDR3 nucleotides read TGCAGCGTGAACCCCGGGGCTGACTATGGCTACACCTTC.

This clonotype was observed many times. The CDR3 DNA follows: TGTGCCAGTAGTATGGGAGAAGGGGTCGGCTACACCTTC. Residues: CASSMGEGVGYTF. This chain uses TRBV19 with TRBJ1-2; TRBD1 is a possible D gene (5 bases). The germline V gene encodes CDR1 LNHDA and CDR2 SQIVND (reference sequence). V lost 3 bases, J lost 8 bases, and 13 bases lay in between. The CDR3 has 13 amino acids. The variable domain in full, completed from reference TRBV19 and TRBJ1-2, reads DGGITQSPKYLFRKEGQNVTLSCEQNLNHDAMYWYRQDPGQGLRLIYYSQIVNDFQKGDIAEGYSVSREKKESFPLTVTSAQKNPTAFYLCASSMGEGVGYTFGSGTRLTVV.

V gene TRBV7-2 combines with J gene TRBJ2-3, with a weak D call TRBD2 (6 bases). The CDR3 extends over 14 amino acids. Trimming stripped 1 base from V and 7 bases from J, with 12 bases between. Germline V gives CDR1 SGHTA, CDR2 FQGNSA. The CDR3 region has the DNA TGTGCCAGCAGCTTAGTACTAGCACCTAATACGCAGTATTTT. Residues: CASSLVLAPNTQYF.

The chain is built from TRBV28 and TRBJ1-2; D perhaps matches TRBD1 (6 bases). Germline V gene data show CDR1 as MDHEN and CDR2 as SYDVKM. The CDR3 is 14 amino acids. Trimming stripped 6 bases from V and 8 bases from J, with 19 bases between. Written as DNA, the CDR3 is TGTGCCAGCAGAACCACCGGGACATCCTGGGGCTACACCTTC. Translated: CASRTTGTSWGYTF.

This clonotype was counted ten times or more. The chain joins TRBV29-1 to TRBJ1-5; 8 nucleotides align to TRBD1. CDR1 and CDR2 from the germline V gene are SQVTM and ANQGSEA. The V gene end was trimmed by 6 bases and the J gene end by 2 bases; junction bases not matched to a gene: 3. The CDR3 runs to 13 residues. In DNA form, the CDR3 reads TGCAGCGTCGTGACAGGGGGCAATCAGCCCCAGCATTTT. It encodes CSVVTGGNQPQHF.

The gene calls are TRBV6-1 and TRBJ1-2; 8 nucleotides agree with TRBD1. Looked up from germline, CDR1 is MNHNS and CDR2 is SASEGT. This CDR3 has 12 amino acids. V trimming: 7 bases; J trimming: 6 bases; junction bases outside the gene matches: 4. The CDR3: CASMKDRDGYTF. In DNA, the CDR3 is TGTGCCAGCATGAAGGACAGGGATGGCTACACCTTC.

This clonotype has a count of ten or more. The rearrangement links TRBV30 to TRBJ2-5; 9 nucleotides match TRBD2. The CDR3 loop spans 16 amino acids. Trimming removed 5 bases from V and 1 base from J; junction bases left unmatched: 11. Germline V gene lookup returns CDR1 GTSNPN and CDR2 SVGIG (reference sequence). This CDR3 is CAWGSGGNPIQETQYF. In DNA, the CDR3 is TGTGCCTGGGGCAGCGGGGGGAACCCCATCCAAGAGACCCAGTACTTC.